Presented here are 18 T cell receptor beta chains from one specimen sequenced in a study of cytomegalovirus exposure and HLA in healthy donors (dated by TCRdb to 2015 to 2018). Libraries were constructed by the immunoSEQ multiplex PCR assay. For the multiplex PCR, a mixture combining 60 forward primers for TCR Vbeta segments and 13 reverse primers for TCR Jbeta segments was used. As stored in TCRdb, this immuneACCESS dataset retains in-frame rearrangements with V and J assigned. A fraction of the clones does not appear; measured against another copy, unresolved V genes explain less than half of the discrepancy, and the remainder lacks a known reason. The sample records around 91,000 clones, over 75% of which are singletons. The top ten constitute roughly 2.6% of the sample. The material sequenced was PBMCs. The receptors stem from a male donor in good health and CMV-seropositive.

The chain employs TRBV4-1 and TRBJ2-5; perhaps TRBD2 as D (5 bases). The CDR3 runs 15 residues. V lost 1 base, J lost 7 bases, and 16 bases lay in between. The germline V gene has CDR1 MGHRA and CDR2 YSYEKL. CDR3 sequence reads: CASSQGSPFGGTQYF. The CDR3 DNA reads as TGCGCCAGCAGCCAAGGGTCTCCCTTTGGAGGGACCCAGTACTTC.

This clone was picked up one time. At one boundary the junction diverges from the germline segment, which might be a read error. V is TRBV4-1 and J is TRBJ1-1; 7 bases line up with TRBD1. This CDR3 has 17 amino acids. CDR1 and CDR2 from the germline V gene are MGHRA and YSYEKL. In DNA, the CDR3 is TGCGACAGCAGAGAACTGGGACAGCGATTCATGAACACTGAAGCTTTCTTT. It is translated as CDSRELGQRFMNTEAFF.

This rearrangement joins TRBV29-1 to TRBJ2-3; 7 bases map to TRBD2. This CDR3 is built from 15 residues. Germline values: CDR1 SQVTM, CDR2 ANQGSEA. J lost 3 bases, V lost 6 bases, and 12 bases had no gene match. For the CDR3, the DNA is TGCAGCGTGAAAACTAGCCGGACTAGTACAGATACGCAGTATTTT. Amino acid sequence: CSVKTSRTSTDTQYF.

This chain's CDR3 is CASSHKEDDNEQFF. In nucleotides, the CDR3 is TGTGCCAGCAGCCATAAGGAGGACGACAATGAGCAGTTCTTC. The genes are TRBV25-1 and TRBJ2-1; maybe TRBD2 (5 bases). CDR1 is MGHDK, CDR2 SYGVNS, per germline. Deletions cut 6 bases from V and 5 bases from J, with 14 bases between. This CDR3 is built from 14 residues.

V usage is TRBV5-1 and J usage is TRBJ1-4; the D gene is possibly TRBD1 (5 bases). From germline, CDR1 is SGHRS and CDR2 YFSETQ. V was pared by 4 bases and J by 7 bases, with 17 bases between. This CDR3 comprises 15 residues. CDR3: CASSASQGHGEKLFF. Here the CDR3 DNA reads TGCGCCAGCAGCGCATCTCAGGGTCATGGTGAAAAACTGTTTTTT.

This chain links TRBV6-1 with TRBJ1-5, with a tentative D call TRBD1 (6 bases). This CDR3 has 13 amino acids. Germline lookup yields CDR1 MNHNS and CDR2 SASEGT. Trimming cost V 6 bases and J 7 bases, with 13 bases left between them. As DNA, the CDR3 is TGTGCCAGCAGCGTACAGGGTCGACAGCCCCAGCATTTT. Protein: CASSVQGRQPQHF.

CDR3 DNA sequence: TGTGCCAGCAGCTTCGGGAGTCCCATCTACAATGAGCAGTTCTTC. The encoded protein is CASSFGSPIYNEQFF. V and J are TRBV5-4 and TRBJ2-1; possibly TRBD2 for D (6 bases). The CDR3 consists of 15 residues. The germline V and J ends were trimmed by 2 bases and 3 bases, with 12 bases remaining between them. The germline V gene encodes CDR1 SGHNT and CDR2 YYREEE (reference sequence). Full variable domain (outside the CDR3, taken from reference TRBV5-4 and TRBJ2-1): ETGVTQSPTHLIKTRGQQVTLRCSSQSGHNTVSWYQQALGQGPQFIFQYYREEENGRGNFPPRFSGLQFPNYSSELNVNALELDDSALYLCASSFGSPIYNEQFFGPGTRLTVL.

The chain couples TRBV2 to TRBJ2-7, with TRBD2 identical over 8 bases. The trim removed 4 bases at V and 6 bases at J, leaving 8 bases unmatched. The CDR3 runs 14 residues. Germline V gives CDR1 SNHLY, CDR2 FYNNEI. CDR3 sequence: CASSGSGSPSEQYF. In DNA form, the CDR3 reads TGTGCCAGCAGTGGGAGCGGGAGCCCCAGCGAGCAGTACTTC.

The rearrangement links TRBV30 to TRBJ1-5; unclear D gene. Trimming removed 5 bases from V and 3 bases from J, with 8 bases in between. Germline V gene lookup returns CDR1 GTSNPN and CDR2 SVGIG (reference sequence). This CDR3 spans 12 amino acids. This CDR3 is CAWDIFNQPQHF. The CDR3 region has the DNA TGTGCCTGGGACATTTTCAATCAGCCCCAGCATTTT. Using reference TRBV30 and TRBJ1-5 for the parts outside the CDR3, the full variable domain is SQTIHQWPATLVQPVGSPLSLECTVEGTSNPNLYWYRQAAGRGLQLLFYSVGIGQISSEVPQNLSASRPQDRQFILSSKKLLLSDSGFYLCAWDIFNQPQHFGDGTRLSIL.

V is TRBV2 and J is TRBJ1-5, with 9 bases lining up with TRBD1. CDR1 and CDR2 (germline): SNHLY, FYNNEI. The V segment lost 7 bases and the J segment 3 bases; nucleotides outside the gene matches: 7. The CDR3 sequence is 15 residues long. In nucleotides, the CDR3 is TGTGCCAGCAACTCCGGGACAGGGCTCAATCAGCCCCAGCATTTT. This gives the protein CASNSGTGLNQPQHF.

This clone showed up just once. The gene calls are TRBV2 and TRBJ2-1; 8 bases are a match to TRBD2. CDR1 and CDR2 from the germline V gene are SNHLY and FYNNEI. V lost 2 bases to trimming and J lost 5 bases; unmatched junction nucleotides: 8. The CDR3 length is 16 residues. CDR3 loop: CASSELGREGNNEQFF. The CDR3 DNA sequence: TGTGCCAGCAGTGAACTTGGCCGGGAGGGCAACAATGAGCAGTTCTTC.

This clone showed up just once. The chain is built from TRBV7-9 and TRBJ1-1, with TRBD1 as a possible D gene (5 bases). Germline V gene sequence: CDR1 SEHNR, CDR2 FQNEAQ (reference sequence). The CDR3 consists of 16 residues. With 5 bases removed from V and 4 bases from J, the gap between germline ends came to 20 bases. DNA of the CDR3: TGTGCCAGCAGCCCGAGACAGTTTGGGTTGGGCACTGAAGCTTTCTTT. Translation gives CASSPRQFGLGTEAFF.

The chain carries TRBV7-2 and TRBJ2-7; 11 nucleotides align to TRBD2. The CDR3 spans 19 residues. From germline, CDR1 is SGHTA and CDR2 FQGNSA. V shed 2 bases, J shed 2 bases, and the junction held 14 bases outside the gene matches. The CDR3 region has the DNA TGTGCCAGCAGCTTACTCCCCGAGCAACTAGCGGGGGCCCCCTACGAGCAGTACTTC. Translated: CASSLLPEQLAGAPYEQYF.

The CDR3: CASSLGQNNLYGYTF. For the CDR3, the DNA is TGTGCCAGCAGCTTAGGGCAGAACAACCTTTATGGCTACACCTTC. The chain joins TRBV7-2 to TRBJ1-2, with D unclear. The CDR3 covers 15 residues. Germline assignment: CDR1 SGHTA and CDR2 FQGNSA. V lost 1 base and J 5 bases, leaving 14 bases between the germline ends.

The V and J genes are TRBV13 and TRBJ2-1, with 10 positions matching TRBD1. The J segment lost 7 bases and the V segment lost 3 bases, leaving 9 bases of the junction unmatched. CDR3 length equals 16 residues. Germline V gives CDR1 PRHDT, CDR2 FYEKMQ (reference sequence). The CDR3 here is CASSFRQGAGFNEQFF. The CDR3 nucleotides are TGTGCCAGCAGCTTCCGACAGGGGGCAGGGTTTAATGAGCAGTTCTTC.

The chain links TRBV18 to TRBJ2-7; 10 bases fit TRBD2. The CDR3 is made up of 15 amino acids. Germline V gene sequence: CDR1 KGHSH, CDR2 LQKENI. V gave up 3 bases and J gave up 8 bases; unmatched junction bases: 10. DNA of the CDR3: TGTGCCAGCTCACCTCCTAGCGGGAGATCGGAAAAGCAGTACTTC. Translation: CASSPPSGRSEKQYF.

The chain links TRBV15 to TRBJ2-5, with a tentative D call TRBD1 (6 bases). V was trimmed by 0 bases and J by 5 bases, leaving 13 bases between them. This CDR3 has 15 amino acids. CDR1 and CDR2 (germline): LNHNV, YYDKDF (reference sequence). CDR3 sequence reads: CATSRDPGRGETQYF. CDR3 coding DNA: TGTGCCACCAGCAGAGATCCGGGCAGGGGCGAGACCCAGTACTTC.

This clone was detected many times. The V gene is TRBV2, the J gene TRBJ1-1; weak D call: TRBD1 (5 bases). Trimming took 8 bases from V and 1 from J, leaving 11 bases between them. The CDR3 extends over 13 amino acids. Germline CDR1 and CDR2: SNHLY and FYNNEI. The CDR3, as DNA: TGTGCCAGCGGGCGCCAGGGGAACACTGAAGCTTTCTTT. It yields the protein CASGRQGNTEAFF.